This TCR beta chain was captured by sequencing in a study of control samples from healthy donors and cancer patients. This clone was recorded only once. CDR3 length: 14 residues. The V gene end was trimmed by 5 bases and the J gene end by 7 bases; junction bases not matched to a gene: 7. The germline V gene has CDR1 MDHEN and CDR2 SYDVKM. Using immunoSEQ multiplex PCR, the repertoire was profiled, and TCRdb retains in-frame clones only, with some absent. Of tens of thousands of clones listed, about 85% are singletons. The chain has TRBV28 and TRBJ1-5; 8 bases are shared with TRBD1. The source of this sequence is a man aged 30-40 years in good health. The sequencing input was blood. CDR3 region: CASSTQGAGQPQHF. The DNA for the CDR3 is TGTGCCAGCAGTACCCAGGGGGCTGGCCAGCCCCAGCATTTT.